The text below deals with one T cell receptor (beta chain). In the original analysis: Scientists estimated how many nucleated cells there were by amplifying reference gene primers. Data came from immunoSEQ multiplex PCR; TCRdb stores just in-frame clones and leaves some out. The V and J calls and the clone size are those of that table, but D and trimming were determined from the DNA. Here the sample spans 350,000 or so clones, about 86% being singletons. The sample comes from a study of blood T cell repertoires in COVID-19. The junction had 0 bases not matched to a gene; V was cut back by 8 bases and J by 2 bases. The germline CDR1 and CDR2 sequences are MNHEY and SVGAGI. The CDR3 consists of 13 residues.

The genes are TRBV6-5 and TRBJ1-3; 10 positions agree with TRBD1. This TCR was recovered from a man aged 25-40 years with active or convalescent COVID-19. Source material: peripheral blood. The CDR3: CASGTGAGNTIYF. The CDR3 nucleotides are TGTGCCAGCGGGACAGGGGCTGGAAACACCATATATTTT.